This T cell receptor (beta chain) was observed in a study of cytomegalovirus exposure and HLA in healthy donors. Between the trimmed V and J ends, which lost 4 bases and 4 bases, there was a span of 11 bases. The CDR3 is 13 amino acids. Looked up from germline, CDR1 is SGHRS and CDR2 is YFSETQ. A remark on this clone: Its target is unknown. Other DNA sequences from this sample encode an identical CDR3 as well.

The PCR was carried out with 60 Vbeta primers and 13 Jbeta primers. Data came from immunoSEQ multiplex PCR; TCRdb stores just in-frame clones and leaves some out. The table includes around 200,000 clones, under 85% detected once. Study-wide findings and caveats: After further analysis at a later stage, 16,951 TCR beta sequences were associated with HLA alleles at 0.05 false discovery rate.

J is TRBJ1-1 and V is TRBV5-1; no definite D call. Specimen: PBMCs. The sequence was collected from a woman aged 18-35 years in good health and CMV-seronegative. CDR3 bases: TGCGCCAGCAGCCTAGGGCGGGGCACTGAAGCTTTCTTT. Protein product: CASSLGRGTEAFF. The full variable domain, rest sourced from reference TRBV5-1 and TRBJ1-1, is KAGVTQTPRYLIKTRGQQVTLSCSPISGHRSVSWYQQTPGQGLQFLFEYFSETQRNKGNFPGRFSGRQFSNSRSEMNVSTLELGDSALYLCASSLGRGTEAFFGQGTRLTVV.